One and the same sample provided the 25 T cell receptor beta chains below, sequenced in a study of T cell responses to AZD1222 COVID-19 vaccine. Assay used: immunoSEQ multiplex PCR; TCRdb lists only in-frame clones, some missing. The data contain 90,000 to 100,000 clones, about nine tenths of them singletons. The input for sequencing was peripheral blood, taken 28 days after the second AZD1222 dose. The source of these receptors is an adult who received the AZD1222 COVID-19 vaccine.

Worth noting for this clone: Distinct nucleotide sequences in the sample also encode this CDR3. This chain links TRBV2 with TRBJ1-2; weak D call: TRBD1 (5 bases). Germline loops: CDR1 SNHLY, CDR2 FYNNEI. This CDR3 region has 13 residues. V gave up 2 bases and J gave up 2 bases, with 6 bases separating them. The chain's CDR3 is CASSEQGNYGYTF. The CDR3 DNA is TGTGCCAGCAGTGAACAGGGAAACTATGGCTACACCTTC.

Only one count was recorded for this clone. This sequence joins TRBV5-4 and TRBJ1-4, with D hard to call. The CDR3 is 13 amino acids. The V end lost 3 bases, the J end lost 7 bases, and 10 bases lay between the germline ends. CDR1 is SGHNT, CDR2 YYREEE, per germline (reference sequence). DNA of the CDR3: TGTGCCAGCAGCTCTGAGTTCGGTGAAAAACTGTTTTTT. This gives the protein CASSSEFGEKLFF.

This clone was detected once. This chain uses TRBV27 with TRBJ1-2; D gene unclear. The germline CDR1 and CDR2 sequences are MNHEY and SMNVEV (reference sequence). This CDR3 region has 13 residues. Trimming took off 5 bases at V and 4 bases at J, with 11 bases between the two ends. The CDR3 here is CASSSVGPYGYTF. The CDR3 DNA reads TGTGCCAGCAGTAGCGTAGGCCCCTATGGCTACACCTTC.

V and J are TRBV5-1 and TRBJ2-1, with D uncertain. Trimming removed 4 bases from V and 3 bases from J, with 11 bases in between. CDR1 SGHRS and CDR2 YFSETQ come from the germline V gene. The CDR3 runs to 14 residues. The CDR3 DNA reads as TGCGCCAGCAGCCAGAACGACATCTACAATGAGCAGTTCTTC. Its translation is CASSQNDIYNEQFF.

The V call is TRBV11-2, the J call TRBJ1-2; TRBD1 matches at 8 bases. Trimming at V came to 1 base and at J to 4 bases, leaving 5 bases not matched to a gene. The CDR3 loop spans 15 amino acids. The germline V gene encodes CDR1 SGHAT and CDR2 FQNNGV. The CDR3 nucleotides read TGTGCCAGCAGCTTAGCGGCAGGGGGCGGCTATGGCTACACCTTC. Translating it yields CASSLAAGGGYGYTF.

This clone was seen a few times. The rearrangement joins TRBV5-1 to TRBJ1-4, with D possibly matching TRBD1 (6 bases). The germline V gene has CDR1 SGHRS and CDR2 YFSETQ. The CDR3 contains 16 residues. The germline V and J ends were trimmed by 4 bases and 5 bases, with 18 bases remaining between them. The CDR3 spells CASSPLGAVGNEKLFF. Written as DNA, the CDR3 is TGCGCCAGCAGCCCGCTGGGGGCGGTCGGCAATGAAAAACTGTTTTTT.

The gene calls are TRBV18 and TRBJ1-1, with no clear D. Germline V gives CDR1 KGHSH, CDR2 LQKENI. The CDR3 extends over 12 amino acids. Trimming removed 6 bases from V and 5 bases from J, with 10 bases in between. In nucleotides, the CDR3 is TGTGCCAGCTCCCCTTCGGGGACTGAAGCTTTCTTT. Its protein is CASSPSGTEAFF.

The chain carries TRBV5-1 and TRBJ2-3; 8 nucleotides agree with TRBD1. This CDR3 comprises 15 residues. Germline values: CDR1 SGHRS, CDR2 YFSETQ. Trimming took 3 bases from V and 4 from J; bases not matched to a gene: 7. CDR3 protein: CASSSDRVGADTQYF. The DNA for the CDR3 is TGCGCCAGCAGCTCGGACAGGGTCGGGGCAGATACGCAGTATTTT.

This sequence joins TRBV7-6 and TRBJ2-5, with TRBD2 matching 8 bases. CDR3 length: 15 amino acids. V lost 5 bases to trimming and J lost 5 bases; unmatched junction nucleotides: 10. The germline CDR1 and CDR2 sequences are SGHVS and FNYEAQ. CDR3 nucleotide sequence: TGTGCCAGCAGCACGATGGCGGGAGGCGGTGAGACCCAGTACTTC. This translates into CASSTMAGGGETQYF.

The V call is TRBV28, the J call TRBJ1-3, with unresolved D. Germline CDR1 is MDHEN and CDR2 is SYDVKM. This CDR3 has 13 amino acids. Between the trimmed V and J ends, which lost 3 bases and 4 bases, there was a span of 7 bases. The CDR3 bases are TGTGCCAGCAGTTTCCTGGCGGGAAACACCATATATTTT. Translation gives CASSFLAGNTIYF.

The chain couples TRBV5-6 to TRBJ1-4; unclear D gene. The V gene lost 1 base and the J gene lost 4 bases, with 11 bases spanning the gap. The germline CDR1 and CDR2 sequences are SGHDT and YYEEEE. The CDR3 runs to 15 residues. CDR3 coding DNA: TGTGCCAGCAGCTTGCTAGGGCGAGATAATGAAAAACTGTTTTTT. Translation: CASSLLGRDNEKLFF.

The chain carries TRBV9 and TRBJ1-1; TRBD1 aligns across 9 bases. The CDR3 consists of 16 residues. CDR1 and CDR2 (germline): SGDLS, YYNGEE. V lost 0 bases and J lost 6; bases outside the gene matches: 9. CDR3: CASSVEPGQGLPEAFF. CDR3 nucleotide sequence: TGTGCCAGCAGCGTAGAGCCGGGACAGGGCCTTCCTGAAGCTTTCTTT. Supplemented by reference TRBV9 and TRBJ1-1, the full variable domain reads DSGVTQTPKHLITATGQRVTLRCSPRSGDLSVYWYQQSLDQGLQFLIQYYNGEERAKGNILERFSAQQFPDLHSELNLSSLELGDSALYFCASSVEPGQGLPEAFFGQGTRLTVV.

This clone was detected once. The chain uses TRBV10-2 and TRBJ2-3; the D gene is possibly TRBD2 (5 bases). The germline V gene has CDR1 WSHSY and CDR2 SAAADI. The CDR3 is made up of 14 amino acids. The ends were cut back, 5 bases at V and 6 bases at J, with 15 bases in the middle. CDR3 loop: CASSRTLVGDTQYF. The CDR3 nucleotides are TGCGCCAGCAGTCGGACTCTGGTAGGGGATACGCAGTATTTT.

This clone was observed a handful of times. The rearrangement links TRBV11-3 to TRBJ1-2, with a possible D match to TRBD1 (5 bases). The CDR3 has 13 amino acids. Germline CDR1 reads SGHNT; CDR2 reads YENEEA. Between the trimmed V and J ends, which lost 7 bases and 7 bases, there was a span of 16 bases. CDR3 in amino acids: CASNGGTGGGYTF. The CDR3 DNA reads as TGTGCCAGCAACGGAGGGACTGGGGGTGGCTACACCTTC.

The chain links TRBV28 to TRBJ1-5; D is possibly TRBD1 (5 bases). The CDR3 is 15 residues long. Germline CDR1 is MDHEN and CDR2 is SYDVKM. Trimming removed 2 bases from V and 5 bases from J, with 13 bases in between. The CDR3 sequence is CASSLTGDIDQPQHF. DNA for the CDR3: TGTGCCAGCAGTTTAACAGGAGACATAGATCAGCCCCAGCATTTT.

This chain connects TRBV27 to TRBJ2-7; 11 nucleotides agree with TRBD2. The junction had 7 bases not matched to a gene; V was cut back by 0 bases and J by 6 bases. The germline CDR1 and CDR2 sequences are MNHEY and SMNVEV (reference sequence). This CDR3 has 16 amino acids. The CDR3 loop reads CASSLSLAGGFFEQYF. The DNA for the CDR3 is TGTGCCAGCAGTTTATCATTAGCGGGAGGGTTTTTCGAGCAGTACTTC.

The chain links TRBV3-1 (or the pseudogene TRBV3-2) to TRBJ2-1, with 9 bases aligning to TRBD1. Losses at the gene ends were 1 base for V and 9 bases for J; bases not matched to a gene: 7. The CDR3 has 15 residues. CDR1 is LGHDT and CDR2 is YNNKEL in the germline V gene (reference sequence). CDR3 sequence reads: CASSQAGTGKGEQFF. CDR3 bases: TGTGCCAGCAGCCAAGCAGGGACAGGGAAGGGTGAGCAGTTCTTC.

The V gene is TRBV10-3, the J gene TRBJ1-2; D is undetermined. The CDR3 spans 13 residues. CDR1 and CDR2 (germline): ENHRY, SYGVKD. V was trimmed by 8 bases and J by 8 bases, leaving 18 bases between them. CDR3 sequence (DNA): TGTGCCATCGGTACTCCCCCCTCGGGGGGCTACACCTTC. It encodes CAIGTPPSGGYTF.

The chain links TRBV30 to TRBJ1-1; unclear D gene. Germline CDR1 and CDR2: GTSNPN and SVGIG (reference sequence). V was trimmed by 3 bases and J by 1 base, leaving 9 bases between them. The CDR3 loop spans 13 amino acids. The CDR3 nucleotides are TGTGCCTGGAGGGGCACTTCGAACACTGAAGCTTTCTTT. Translated: CAWRGTSNTEAFF.

The chain is built from TRBV10-3 and TRBJ2-5, with D perhaps TRBD1 or TRBD2 (5 bases each). Germline-derived CDR1 and CDR2 are ENHRY and SYGVKD. The CDR3 consists of 14 residues. The V end lost 1 base, the J end lost 6 bases, and 12 bases lay between the germline ends. The DNA for the CDR3 is TGTGCCATCAGTGAGTTCGAGGGGACGAAGACCCAGTACTTC. Amino acid sequence: CAISEFEGTKTQYF.

The chain carries TRBV10-1 and TRBJ2-3; D call uncertain. The CDR3 covers 13 residues. Looked up from germline, CDR1 is WNHNN and CDR2 is SYGVQD (reference sequence). Trimming took off 7 bases at V and 1 base at J, with 9 bases between the two ends. Here the CDR3 reads CASNGLRTDTQYF. In DNA, the CDR3 is TGCGCCAGCAATGGATTGCGCACAGATACGCAGTATTTT.

J is TRBJ2-7 and V is TRBV28; D is possibly TRBD1 (6 bases). Deletions cut 2 bases from V and 0 bases from J, with 17 bases between. CDR1 and CDR2 (germline): MDHEN, SYDVKM. CDR3 length: 17 amino acids. CDR3 protein: CASSLRLDSLSSYEQYF. The CDR3 DNA follows: TGTGCCAGCAGTTTACGCCTGGACAGCCTGAGCTCCTACGAGCAGTACTTC.

The chain employs TRBV19 and TRBJ2-7, with 10 bases that match TRBD2. V lost 9 bases and J lost 2; bases outside the gene matches: 13. In germline, CDR1 is LNHDA, CDR2 SQIVND (reference sequence). CDR3 length: 16 amino acids. The CDR3 DNA reads as TGTGCCAGCCGGATAAAGGCTAGCGGGGGAACCTACGAGCAGTACTTC. Translated: CASRIKASGGTYEQYF.

This clone turned up a few times. At one end, the junction sequence differs from germline, possibly due to a read error. The chain combines TRBV12-5 with TRBJ1-1; 8 bases match TRBD1. Germline V CDR1 and CDR2: LGHNT, FRNRAP. CDR3 length equals 13 residues. CDR3 sequence reads: CASGLEDRGPRIF. In DNA form, the CDR3 reads TGTGCTAGTGGTTTGGAAGACAGGGGCCCACGGATCTTT.

This clone was observed a few times. This chain connects TRBV28 to TRBJ2-2; D is possibly TRBD2 (7 bases). Germline V gives CDR1 MDHEN, CDR2 SYDVKM. CDR3 length equals 16 residues. The V end was cut by 6 bases, the J end by 8 bases, with 22 bases between. CDR3 nucleotide sequence: TGTGCCAGCAGCCCTCGGGGGGCCCCTTCGATGGGGGAGCTGTTTTTT. It yields the protein CASSPRGAPSMGELFF.